The 31 T cell receptor beta chains given below trace back to one sample, sequenced in a study of T cells in Graves' hyperthyroidism and ophthalmopathy. The investigators amplified TCR beta CDR3 regions from RNA transcripts. The HTBI primer set drove a first-round RT-PCR of the TCR CDR3. TCRdb redid the calling of the multiplex PCR reads with MiXCR, one entry per CDR3 protein. The profile shows about 610,000 distinct CDR3 sequences, 16% of them singletons. Sequencing was carried out using blood. Receptors originate from a woman between 40 and 55 years old with Graves' ophthalmopathy.

This clonotype was found a few times. The chain carries TRBV6-1 and TRBJ1-1, with D uncertain. CDR1 is MNHNS, CDR2 SASEGT, per germline. Trimming cost V 0 bases and J 8 bases, with 13 bases left between them. The CDR3 consists of 14 residues. CDR3 sequence reads: CASSEAPGVAEAFF. The CDR3, as DNA: TGTGCCAGCAGTGAAGCACCGGGAGTCGCCGAAGCTTTCTTT.

In its sample, this clonotype was seen many times. The chain employs TRBV27 and TRBJ2-3; D uncertain. Trimming stripped 2 bases from V and 4 bases from J, with 13 bases between. This CDR3 has 15 amino acids. Per germline, CDR1 MNHEY and CDR2 SMNVEV (reference sequence). The CDR3 protein is CASSLERSEADTQYF. CDR3 DNA: TGTGCCAGCAGTTTAGAGAGGAGCGAGGCAGATACGCAGTATTTT.

This clonotype occurred many times. The V and J genes are TRBV30 and TRBJ2-3; no firm D call. V shed 3 bases and J shed 2 bases, with 12 bases lying between them. This CDR3 spans 14 amino acids. CDR1 and CDR2 from the germline V gene are GTSNPN and SVGIG (reference sequence). Here the CDR3 reads CAWSIGLTTDTQYF. In DNA, the CDR3 is TGTGCCTGGAGCATAGGCCTTACCACAGATACGCAGTATTTT.

The chain has TRBV11-2 and TRBJ2-3, with 8 bases aligning to TRBD2. Germline V CDR1 and CDR2: SGHAT, FQNNGV. The CDR3 spans 15 residues. V dropped 1 base and J dropped 4; count of bases not matched to a gene: 4. The CDR3 protein is CASSLVGGGPDTQYF. The CDR3, as DNA: TGTGCCAGCAGCTTAGTCGGGGGGGGGCCAGATACGCAGTATTTT. The complete variable domain, with remaining parts taken from reference TRBV11-2 and TRBJ2-3, reads EAGVAQSPRYKIIEKRQSVAFWCNPISGHATLYWYQQILGQGPKLLIQFQNNGVVDDSQLPKDRFSAERLKGVDSTLKIQPAKLEDSAVYLCASSLVGGGPDTQYFGPGTRLTVL.

This clonotype has just a few counts. The CDR3 loop reads CSAYDSGRYEQYF. The CDR3 DNA reads TGCAGTGCCTACGATAGCGGGAGGTACGAGCAGTACTTC. V usage is TRBV20-1 and J usage is TRBJ2-7; the match to TRBD2 covers 10 bases. V was clipped by 6 bases and J by 4 bases; unmatched bases: 6. Per the germline V gene, CDR1 is DFQATT and CDR2 is SNEGSKA (reference sequence). This CDR3 is built from 13 residues.

The CDR3 coding sequence is TGTGCCAGCTCATTAAACCGGGACAACTACAATGAGCAGTTCTTC. Its protein is CASSLNRDNYNEQFF. V and J are TRBV18 and TRBJ2-1, with a possible D match to TRBD1 (6 bases). Germline V gives CDR1 KGHSH, CDR2 LQKENI. The length of the CDR3 is 15 residues. The V gene lost 5 bases and the J gene lost 3 bases, with 14 bases spanning the gap. The entire variable domain, with the rest obtained from reference TRBV18 and TRBJ2-1, is as follows: NAGVMQNPRHLVRRRGQEARLRCSPMKGHSHVYWYRQLPEEGLKFMVYLQKENIIDESGMPKERFSAEFPKEGPSILRIQQVVRGDSAAYFCASSLNRDNYNEQFFGPGTRLTVL.

At least ten counts were recorded for this clonotype. The chain recombines TRBV11-2 with TRBJ1-5; the D gene is possibly TRBD1 (6 bases). From germline, CDR1 is SGHAT and CDR2 FQNNGV. Between the trimmed V and J ends, which lost 2 bases and 1 base, there was a span of 9 bases. The CDR3 is 15 residues long. CDR3 sequence: CASSLSQGSNQPQHF. The CDR3, as DNA: TGTGCCAGCAGCTTAAGTCAGGGGAGCAATCAGCCCCAGCATTTT.

This clonotype was seen ten or more times. The chain is built from TRBV20-1 and TRBJ2-5; D gene uncertain. The germline gives CDR1 DFQATT, CDR2 SNEGSKA (reference sequence). The germline V and J ends were trimmed by 5 bases and 5 bases, with 9 bases remaining between them. The CDR3 totals 11 residues. The CDR3 sequence: CSAQGWETQYF. Written as DNA, the CDR3 is TGCAGTGCTCAAGGGTGGGAGACCCAGTACTTC.

In its sample, this clonotype was seen many times. The chain links TRBV12-3 or TRBV12-4 to TRBJ1-2, with TRBD1 matching over 9 bases. The CDR3 is made up of 15 amino acids. V was clipped by 5 bases and J by 6 bases; unmatched bases: 10. CDR3 sequence (DNA): TGTGCCAGCAGTCAAAAACAGGGGGCTCATAATGGCTACACCTTC. It translates to CASSQKQGAHNGYTF.

A few counts support this clonotype. The rearrangement links TRBV12-3 or TRBV12-4 to TRBJ2-1; possibly TRBD2 for D (6 bases). The CDR3 contains 12 residues. V was pared by 8 bases and J by 7 bases, with 12 bases between. The CDR3 DNA reads as TGTGCCAGCGGAACTAGCTCTAATGAGCAGTTCTTC. It translates to CASGTSSNEQFF.

This clonotype has only a few counts. The chain joins TRBV7-6 to TRBJ2-1; 10 bases align to TRBD2. The CDR3 totals 16 residues. Germline lookup yields CDR1 SGHVS and CDR2 FNYEAQ. With 3 bases clipped from V and 8 bases from J, the junction kept 10 bases outside the gene matches. The CDR3 loop is CASSLGVGLAGDEQFF. CDR3 nucleotides: TGTGCCAGCAGCTTGGGGGTGGGGCTAGCGGGGGATGAGCAGTTCTTC.

Many counts were recorded for this clonotype. J is TRBJ2-1 and V is TRBV12-3 or TRBV12-4; D possibly matches TRBD1 or TRBD2 (5 bases each). V was trimmed by 1 base and J by 3 bases, leaving 13 bases between them. The CDR3 contains 16 residues. CDR3: CASSLGGTGRYNEQFF. For the CDR3, the DNA is TGTGCCAGCAGTTTAGGTGGGACCGGGCGCTACAATGAGCAGTTCTTC.

This clonotype was seen at least ten times. The chain is built from TRBV11-2 and TRBJ2-5, with D unclear. Germline V CDR1 and CDR2: SGHAT, FQNNGV. The CDR3 covers 13 residues. The V and J ends lost 2 bases and 2 bases respectively, with 6 bases between them. The CDR3 bases are TGTGCCAGCAGCTTATCTAATCAAGAGACCCAGTACTTC. This translates into CASSLSNQETQYF.

Only a few counts were recorded for this clonotype. V is TRBV3-1 and J is TRBJ1-2, with 8 bases matching TRBD1. The CDR3 totals 16 residues. The V gene's germline CDR1 is LGHDT and CDR2 YNNKEL (reference sequence). V shed 3 bases and J 2 bases; nucleotides not matched to a gene: 8. The DNA of the CDR3 is TGTGCCAGCAGCCAGGACTGGACAGGGAACAACTATGGCTACACCTTC. Encoded protein: CASSQDWTGNNYGYTF.

This clonotype was seen at least ten times. This chain connects TRBV12-3 or TRBV12-4 to TRBJ2-1; D is uncertain. V lost 6 bases and J 8 bases, leaving 17 bases between the germline ends. This CDR3 spans 14 amino acids. Here the CDR3 DNA reads TGTGCCAGCAGCCCTAGTTTGGCAGTCGATGAGCAGTTCTTC. It codes for CASSPSLAVDEQFF.

The V and J genes are TRBV11-1 and TRBJ2-1, with TRBD2 matching 10 bases. Germline V gene lookup returns CDR1 SGHAT and CDR2 FQDESV (reference sequence). With V trimmed by 7 bases and J by 6 bases, 9 bases remained unmatched. The CDR3 length is 15 residues. In DNA form, the CDR3 reads TGTGCCAGCACCTTGCTTAGGACTAGCGGCAATGAGCAGTTCTTC. It specifies CASTLLRTSGNEQFF.

This clonotype occurred many times. This chain joins TRBV9 and TRBJ2-7; a weak D match, TRBD2 (6 bases). The CDR3 is 15 residues long. Germline V gene lookup returns CDR1 SGDLS and CDR2 YYNGEE. V was cut by 0 bases and J by 2 bases, with 12 bases left in between. CDR3 coding DNA: TGTGCCAGCAGCGTAGCAGGTGGGGGGACCTACGAGCAGTACTTC. It translates to CASSVAGGGTYEQYF.

This chain uses TRBV5-1 with TRBJ2-2, with 10 bases identical to TRBD2. The CDR3 is made up of 16 amino acids. Per the germline V gene, CDR1 is SGHRS and CDR2 is YFSETQ. V was pared by 4 bases and J by 5 bases, with 8 bases of the junction left unmatched. The CDR3 DNA sequence: TGCGCCAGCAGCCTGAATCCTAGCGGGGGTACCGGGGAGCTGTTTTTT. Translated: CASSLNPSGGTGELFF. Variable domain in full (rest from reference TRBV5-1 and TRBJ2-2): KAGVTQTPRYLIKTRGQQVTLSCSPISGHRSVSWYQQTPGQGLQFLFEYFSETQRNKGNFPGRFSGRQFSNSRSEMNVSTLELGDSALYLCASSLNPSGGTGELFFGEGSRLTVL.

This clonotype was seen many times. CDR3: CASTRAHRDTGELFF. CDR3 DNA sequence: TGTGCCAGCACTAGGGCCCATCGGGACACCGGGGAGCTGTTTTTT. This chain connects TRBV6-1 to TRBJ2-2; D is undetermined. V was shortened by 7 bases and J by 3 bases, with 15 bases between the two germline ends. The CDR3 length is 15 residues. Germline values: CDR1 MNHNS, CDR2 SASEGT.

This clonotype was counted ten times or more. V is TRBV28 and J is TRBJ2-1, with 13 bases lining up with TRBD2. This CDR3 region has 20 residues. V was clipped by 4 bases and J by 1 base; unmatched bases: 13. Germline assignment: CDR1 MDHEN and CDR2 SYDVKM. CDR3 DNA sequence: TGTGCCAGCAGTTCCTCCGGCGTACTAGCGGGAGGGCCTTCCTACAATGAGCAGTTCTTC. This encodes CASSSSGVLAGGPSYNEQFF.

In this sample, this clonotype turned up many times. V and J are TRBV28 and TRBJ2-5; the match to TRBD2 covers 15 bases. The CDR3 loop spans 15 amino acids. The ends lost 4 bases at V and 8 bases at J; junction bases unmatched: 5. Germline loops: CDR1 MDHEN, CDR2 SYDVKM. CDR3 bases: TGTGCCAGCAGTTCTCCGGGACTAGCGGGAGGAACCCAGTACTTC. It translates to CASSSPGLAGGTQYF.

This clonotype showed up many times. The chain uses TRBV12-3 or TRBV12-4 and TRBJ2-1; perhaps TRBD1 as D (6 bases). The CDR3 spans 12 residues. Trimming shortened V by 3 bases and J by 10 bases, and 10 bases separated the two germline ends. CDR3 in amino acids: CASSLDREEQFF. CDR3 nucleotide sequence: TGTGCCAGCAGTTTGGACAGAGAAGAGCAGTTCTTC.

This clonotype has just one count. The chain has TRBV4-2 and TRBJ2-5, with TRBD2 matching over 11 bases. Germline CDR1 and CDR2: LGHNA and YNFKEQ. The CDR3 has 16 residues. Unmatched junction bases numbered 5, after V lost 2 bases and J lost 3 bases. The CDR3 loop is CASSQPSGGPKETQYF. The CDR3 nucleotides read TGTGCCAGCAGCCAACCTAGCGGGGGGCCCAAAGAGACCCAGTACTTC.

This clonotype turned up a few times. Here the CDR3 DNA reads TGTGCCAGCAGCCAAGATGCAATGCTTAAATACACCGGGGAGCTGTTTTTT. Translating gives CASSQDAMLKYTGELFF. This chain links TRBV4-2 with TRBJ2-2; D ambiguous. V lost 0 bases to trimming and J lost 3 bases, with 14 bases between them. CDR3 length: 17 residues. Germline values: CDR1 LGHNA, CDR2 YNFKEQ.

This clonotype was detected ten times or more. CDR3 DNA sequence: TGCGCCAGCAGCTTGGTCGACAGAATAAACACCGAGCAGTACTTC. Its translation is CASSLVDRINTEQYF. The chain recombines TRBV5-1 with TRBJ2-7; D perhaps matches TRBD1 (5 bases). CDR3 size: 15 residues. The germline gives CDR1 SGHRS, CDR2 YFSETQ. The V end was cut by 0 bases, the J end by 6 bases, with 16 bases between. Full variable domain (rest looked up from reference TRBV5-1 and TRBJ2-7): KAGVTQTPRYLIKTRGQQVTLSCSPISGHRSVSWYQQTPGQGLQFLFEYFSETQRNKGNFPGRFSGRQFSNSRSEMNVSTLELGDSALYLCASSLVDRINTEQYFGPGTRLTVT.

This clonotype was seen only a few times. CDR3 sequence (DNA): TGTGCCAGCTCAAACCTCGAGCGGGGTAGCTCCTACGAGCAGTACTTC. It translates to CASSNLERGSSYEQYF. The chain recombines TRBV18 with TRBJ2-7, with 7 bases that match TRBD2. J was trimmed by 0 bases and V by 5 bases; bases with no gene match: 10. The CDR3 loop spans 16 amino acids. Germline values: CDR1 KGHSH, CDR2 LQKENI.

This clonotype was seen at least ten times. V is TRBV30 and J is TRBJ2-5; TRBD1 matches 8 bases. Germline V gene data show CDR1 as GTSNPN and CDR2 as SVGIG (reference sequence). V dropped 3 bases and J dropped 2; count of bases not matched to a gene: 2. The CDR3 extends over 13 amino acids. The CDR3 DNA is TGTGCCTGGAGGCGGACAGGGCAAGAGACCCAGTACTTC. This sequence encodes CAWRRTGQETQYF.

This clonotype was picked up a small number of times. Lacking the conserved final phenylalanine or tryptophan, this CDR3 likely reflects a read error. The chain combines TRBV2 with TRBJ2-7; D remains unclear. CDR3 size: 11 residues. Germline V lookup: CDR1 SNHLY, CDR2 FYNNEI. Trimming pared 6 bases from V and 1 base from J, leaving 4 bases between. The CDR3 reads CASSGSYEQYL. CDR3 DNA: TGTGCCAGCAGCGGTTCCTACGAGCAGTACCTC.

This clonotype came up many times. CDR3 DNA: TGTGCCAGCAGCCGACGACAGAACACAGATACGCAGTATTTT. Its protein is CASSRRQNTDTQYF. The chain links TRBV7-9 to TRBJ2-3, with D possibly TRBD1 on 5 matching bases. Germline V gene data show CDR1 as SEHNR and CDR2 as FQNEAQ (reference sequence). The V gene lost 5 bases and the J gene lost 2 bases, with 11 bases spanning the gap. This CDR3 contains 14 residues.

This clonotype was counted between two and nine times. The chain links TRBV9 to TRBJ2-1; TRBD2 matches 12 bases. The ends lost 4 bases at V and 6 bases at J; junction bases unmatched: 14. Germline lookup yields CDR1 SGDLS and CDR2 YYNGEE. The CDR3 has 18 residues. CDR3 in DNA: TGTGCCAGCAGCCCTACCCTAGCGGGGGGGCCGAAGTTCAATGAGCAGTTCTTC. Translating gives CASSPTLAGGPKFNEQFF.

The count of this clonotype is one. The rearrangement joins TRBV10-1 to TRBJ2-1, with D possibly matching TRBD2 (6 bases). Trimming took off 6 bases at V and 9 bases at J, with 21 bases between the two ends. The CDR3 covers 15 residues. The germline V gene encodes CDR1 WNHNN and CDR2 SYGVQD (reference sequence). CDR3 coding DNA: TGCGCCAGCAGCCCAGGGACTCCCCTCAATAGTGAGCAGTTCTTC. Protein product: CASSPGTPLNSEQFF.